This TCR beta chain was profiled in a study of cytomegalovirus exposure and HLA in healthy donors (dated by TCRdb to the late 2010s). A note on the overall study: In an earlier analysis of under 600 of the donors, roughly 300 Gb of sequence data and 100 million or so unique TCR beta sequences from about 179 million T cells were reported. HLA typing covered class I and class II loci at four-digit resolution. To predict cytomegalovirus infection status, the study combined high-throughput TCR immunosequencing, statistical association of individual TCRs with disease status, and machine learning. In the later analysis, no new phenotypic data were used to find candidate immune exposures; instead, reliance was placed on TCR beta sequences and their occurrence across donors. A later analysis re-analyzed previously published TCR beta repertoires from hundreds of donors and added high-resolution HLA genotyping to study TCR occurrence patterns. The study profiled the T cell repertoires of some 610 subjects by immunosequencing and related them to cytomegalovirus serostatus. The number of typed donors differed by locus: roughly 629-640 for A, B, C, DRB1 and DQB1; 500 to 550 for DQA1; around 610 for DPA1; and some 470 for DPB1. Approximately 330 gigabases of sequencing data and around 88 million unique TCR sequences made up an early release that covered approximately 650 HLA-typed donors. All discovery cohort repertoires had been generated on a single sequencing platform. An earlier analysis of several hundred of the donors applied high-throughput TCR beta sequencing to assess whether each TCR beta V gene segment acted as functional or pseudogenic. Among roughly 400 genotyped donors of the cohort, an average of roughly 230,000 unique TCR beta nucleotide sequences was sequenced per donor, of which roughly 17% were non-productive. In a later genetic analysis, genome-wide SNP genotypes for 398 of the 666 donors were used, and that subset was treated as a discovery cohort. Of the 398 genotyped donors, around 81% fell in the genetic ancestry cluster associated with self-reported Caucasian donors. Because of strong linkage in the cohort, roughly five DR-DQ haplotypes were treated as single units for association and clustering. The study aimed to test whether signatures of past pathogen exposure could be identified by cataloging public T cell receptors. Donor age, sex, ethnicity and CMV serostatus were compiled together with the repertoire data. Along with the approximately 700-subject first cohort, a separate validation cohort of 120 different subjects was used. Overall study outcomes, separate from this receptor: For the cohort, immune exposure information was limited to CMV serostatus. About 17 rarely observed V segments, including chromosome 9 orphons, were excluded from the earlier analysis of some 590 of the donors because counts were too low. At a false discovery rate of 0.05, a later analysis linked under 20,000 TCR beta sequences to specific HLA alleles. The study gave a list of about 170 TCR beta chains associated with cytomegalovirus. According to the authors, the approach could potentially be generalized to other disease states and immunological phenotypes. An earlier analysis of approximately 540 of the donors showed that most TCR beta V segments appeared in productive rearrangements either about 90% or about 30% of the time, which broadly matched IMGT annotations. An association between a missense DCLRE1C variant and V-gene and J-gene trimming of TCR beta chains was found in a later genetic analysis and replicated in an independent cohort. A later analysis found that TCR association rates varied across HLA loci, with DRB1 alleles showing the most associated TCRs and HLA-C alleles the fewest. A further reported finding was that TCR beta sequences accurately predicted the HLA-A and HLA-B alleles for most subjects in the first cohort. Linkage disequilibrium might explain the correlated functional status among segregating V segments, but an unknown experimental factor could not be ruled out. Sequencing depth was assumed to be roughly uniform across donors in the presence/absence analyses, though that assumption may not hold. This cohort had only TCR beta chains sequenced, and the lack of alpha or paired-chain data limited which features could be detected. In vitro tests confirmed that a few of the cytomegalovirus-associated TCR beta chains recognize cytomegalovirus antigens. When HLA alleles, especially DR and DQ, strongly co-occurred, attributing TCR associations to individual alleles was difficult. A later genetic analysis reported fewer N-insertions in productive TCRs among donors in an Asian-associated ancestry cluster than the 666-donor mean. A group of highly shared sequence variants was considered likely to be a technical artifact of the sequencing pipeline. Because the 87-base-pair reads could not distinguish some IMGT-functional V segments, including TRBV6-2 and TRBV6-3, those segments were excluded. In a later analysis, most CMV-associated TCR beta chains were found to appear HLA-restricted, with HLA associations seemingly driven largely by CMV exposure. HLA typing was unavailable for some donors at each locus, so association tests used only the typed subset. In a later analysis, HLA-associated TCR beta chains were found to be more clonally expanded and to have lower generation probabilities than equally common non-associated chains. While some public TCRs were present in many individuals, most TCR sequences turned up only very rarely across donors. The classifier was reported to diagnose cytomegalovirus status with high specificity and sensitivity in both the original and validation cohorts. A later analysis reported that several top co-occurrence clusters appeared linked to parvovirus B19, influenza, CMV and Epstein-Barr virus.

As for this clone: The specificity of this receptor is unknown. It has no much larger one-base neighbor in the sample; base qualities were not kept.

The library was prepared using the immunoSEQ multiplex PCR assay. For the multiplex PCR, a mixture combining 60 forward primers for TCR Vbeta segments and 13 reverse primers for TCR Jbeta segments was used. Amplification of the CDR3 region of rearranged TCR beta genes was performed with a multiplex PCR assay on genomic DNA. On the Illumina HiSeq System, the amplified TCR beta libraries were sequenced as 87-base-pair reads. Concerning the study's data processing: A later analysis counted about 80 million unique TCR beta chains across the 550 to 800 repertoires, and around 9.9 million of these chains were shared by at least two donors. A nearest-neighbor algorithm error-corrected the raw reads and collapsed the reads into unique sequences, merging closely related sequences to remove PCR and sequencing errors. CDR3 sequences were aligned to IMGT reference sequences to assign V, D and J gene segments. For a sequence to be retained, a match of at least six nucleotides to both a V gene segment and a J gene segment was required. Rearrangements were called productive when the CDR3 lacked stop codons and stayed in frame with V and J; all others were non-productive. Following IMGT convention, CDR3 was defined as the stretch from the second conserved V-encoded cysteine to the conserved J-encoded phenylalanine. Sequences without an unambiguous match to a single V gene segment were excluded from the earlier analysis of about 600 of the donors. In an earlier analysis of 587 of the donors, V segments were called functional above 56.7% productive rearrangements and were called segregating when the between-donor standard deviation exceeded 5%. A statistical classification framework was built for diagnosing cytomegalovirus status from the catalog of TCR beta chain sequences. A later analysis assigned V and J genes by comparing TCR nucleotide sequences with IMGT/GENE-DB human TR gene sequences. In a later analysis, CDR3 sequences and most-parsimonious VDJ recombination scenarios were assigned using the TCRdist pipeline. In a later analysis, each TCR beta chain was defined by its CDR3 amino acid sequence together with its V-gene family, and reads without a unique V-gene family were excluded. As a way to deal with suspected cross-contamination and a sequencing artifact, a later analysis dropped 450 to 600 nucleotide sequences that were highly shared and had low generation probability. In a later analysis, a clonal expansion index for each public chain was calculated from normalized within-repertoire ranks of inferred template counts. A later analysis computed generation probabilities with a VDJ recombination model fitted to out-of-frame rearrangements, and checked the results against IGoR. Hypergeometric tests were used in a later analysis to score TCR-TCR, TCR-HLA and TCR-CMV co-occurrence, with a repertoire-size bias correction applied to the TCR pairs. In a later analysis, false discovery rates were estimated by permuting HLA or CMV assignments 20 times. In a later analysis, co-occurring TCRs were grouped using DBSCAN, and TCRdist sequence similarity was added for clustering within HLA-allele-positive subsets. Co-occurrence clustering excluded repertoires with fewer than 30,000 or more than 120,000 public chains, plus five with anomalous nucleotide sharing. TCRdb retrieved this table from immuneACCESS and kept in-frame rearrangements only. Not all clones are present; in checked studies, unresolved V genes account for under half, and no reason is known for the remainder. The DNA was the basis for D and trimming; V, J and clone size are from that table. Across this sample there are over 80,000 clones, with 81% seen only once. Jointly, the top ten make up more than 5% of the sample.

The cohort was made up of 500 to 800 healthy bone marrow donors. All cohort members were sampled while nominally healthy, although unrecorded immune exposures were likely present. The donor was CMV seropositive and belonged to the group of about 290 seropositive cohort members. A peripheral blood sample was provided by each donor, and peripheral blood mononuclear cells were used for TCR beta sequencing. Genomic DNA was extracted from the blood cell samples with the Qiagen DNeasy Blood Extraction Kit. Via the germline V gene, CDR1 is MNHEY and CDR2 SVGAGI. Inclusive of the bounding cysteine and phenylalanine, the CDR3 is 12 residues long. The DNA shown is the 36-base CDR3, in frame from base 1. Trimming costs V 5 bases and J 2 bases, and their ends lie 4 bases apart.

The receptor comes from a man aged 35 to 55 in good health and CMV-seropositive. Sequencing was carried out using PBMCs. This sequence uses TRBV6-5 and TRBJ2-1, with no reliable assignment of the D segment. In nucleotides, the sequence is TGTGCCAGCAGTGGCCCCTACAATGAGCAGTTCTTC. Its coded protein is CASSGPYNEQFF.